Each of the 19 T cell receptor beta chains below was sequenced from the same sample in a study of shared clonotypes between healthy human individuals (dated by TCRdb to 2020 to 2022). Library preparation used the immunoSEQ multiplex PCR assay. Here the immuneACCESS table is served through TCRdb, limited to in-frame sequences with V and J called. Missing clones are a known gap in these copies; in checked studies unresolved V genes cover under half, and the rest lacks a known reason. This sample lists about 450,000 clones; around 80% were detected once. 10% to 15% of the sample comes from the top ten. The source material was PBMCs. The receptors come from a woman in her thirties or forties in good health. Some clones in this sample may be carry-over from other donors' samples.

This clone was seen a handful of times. CDR3 residues: CASSPPGQLAEQYF. CDR3 nucleotide sequence: TGCGCCAGCAGCCCCCCGGGGCAGCTGGCCGAGCAGTACTTC. V gene TRBV5-1 combines with J gene TRBJ2-7, with D possibly being TRBD1 or TRBD2 (5 bases each). Germline lookup yields CDR1 SGHRS and CDR2 YFSETQ. Trimming removed 4 bases at V and 6 bases at J, with 17 bases between. CDR3 length: 14 amino acids.

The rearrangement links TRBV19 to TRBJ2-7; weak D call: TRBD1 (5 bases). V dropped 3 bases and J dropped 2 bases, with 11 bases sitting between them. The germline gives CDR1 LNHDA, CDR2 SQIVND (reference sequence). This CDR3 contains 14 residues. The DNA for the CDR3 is TGTGCCAGTAGTATCCAGGGTTGGACCTACGAGCAGTACTTC. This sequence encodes CASSIQGWTYEQYF.

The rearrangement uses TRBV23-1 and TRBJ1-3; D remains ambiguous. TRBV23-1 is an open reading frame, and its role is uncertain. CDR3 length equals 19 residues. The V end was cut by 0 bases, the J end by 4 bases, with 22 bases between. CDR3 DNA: TGCGCCAGCAGTCAATCATTTCAGAGGACTGAGGCCACCGGAAACACCATATATTTT. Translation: CASSQSFQRTEATGNTIYF.

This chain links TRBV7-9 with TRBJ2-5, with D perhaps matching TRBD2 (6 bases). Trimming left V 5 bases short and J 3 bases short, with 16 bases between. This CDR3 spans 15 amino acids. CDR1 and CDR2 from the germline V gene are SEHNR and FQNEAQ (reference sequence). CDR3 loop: CASSATFEREETQYF. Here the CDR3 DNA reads TGTGCCAGCAGCGCTACATTCGAGCGGGAAGAGACCCAGTACTTC. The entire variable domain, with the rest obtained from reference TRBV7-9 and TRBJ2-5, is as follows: DTGVSQNPRHKITKRGQNVTFRCDPISEHNRLYWYRQTLGQGPEFLTYFQNEAQLEKSRLLSDRFSAERPKGSFSTLEIQRTEQGDSAMYLCASSATFEREETQYFGPGTRLLVL.

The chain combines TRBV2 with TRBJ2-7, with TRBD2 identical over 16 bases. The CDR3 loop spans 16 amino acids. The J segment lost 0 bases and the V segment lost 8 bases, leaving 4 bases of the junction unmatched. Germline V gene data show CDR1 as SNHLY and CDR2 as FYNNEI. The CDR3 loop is CASVGTSGRASYEQYF. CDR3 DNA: TGTGCCAGCGTCGGGACTAGCGGGAGGGCCTCCTACGAGCAGTACTTC.

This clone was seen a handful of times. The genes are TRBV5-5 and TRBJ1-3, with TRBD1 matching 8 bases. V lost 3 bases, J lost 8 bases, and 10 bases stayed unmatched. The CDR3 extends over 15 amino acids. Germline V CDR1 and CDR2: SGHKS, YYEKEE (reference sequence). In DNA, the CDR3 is TGTGCCAGCAGCTGGTCGGGACAGGTCGAAGACACCATATATTTT. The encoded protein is CASSWSGQVEDTIYF.

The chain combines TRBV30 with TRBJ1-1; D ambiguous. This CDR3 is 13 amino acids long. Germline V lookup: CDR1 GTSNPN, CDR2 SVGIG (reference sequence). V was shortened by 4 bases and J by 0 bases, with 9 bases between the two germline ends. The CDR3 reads CAWTNGMNTEAFF. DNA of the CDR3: TGTGCCTGGACCAACGGGATGAACACTGAAGCTTTCTTT.

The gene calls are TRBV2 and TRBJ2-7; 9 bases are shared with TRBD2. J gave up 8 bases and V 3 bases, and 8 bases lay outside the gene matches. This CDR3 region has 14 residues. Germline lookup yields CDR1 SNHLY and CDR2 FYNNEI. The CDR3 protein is CASSEEREAVQQYF. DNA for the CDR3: TGTGCCAGCAGTGAGGAGCGGGAGGCCGTCCAGCAGTACTTC.

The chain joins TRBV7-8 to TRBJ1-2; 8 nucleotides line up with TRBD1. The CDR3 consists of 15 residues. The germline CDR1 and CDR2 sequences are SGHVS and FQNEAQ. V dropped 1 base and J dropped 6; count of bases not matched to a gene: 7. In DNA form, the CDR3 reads TGTGCCAGCAGCTTAGTGGCAGGGGGCGGCCATGGCTACACCTTC. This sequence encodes CASSLVAGGGHGYTF.

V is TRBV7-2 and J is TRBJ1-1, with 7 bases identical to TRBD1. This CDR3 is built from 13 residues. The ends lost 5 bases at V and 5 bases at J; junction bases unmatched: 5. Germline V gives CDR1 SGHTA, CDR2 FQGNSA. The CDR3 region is CASSNQGGTEAFF. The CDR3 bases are TGTGCCAGCAGCAATCAGGGGGGAACTGAAGCTTTCTTT.

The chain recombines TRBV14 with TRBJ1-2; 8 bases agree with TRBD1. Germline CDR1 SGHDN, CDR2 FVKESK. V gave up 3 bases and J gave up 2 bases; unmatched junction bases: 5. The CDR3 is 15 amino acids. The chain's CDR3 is CASSQGRQGNYGYTF. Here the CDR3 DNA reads TGTGCCAGCAGCCAGGGTCGACAGGGGAACTATGGCTACACCTTC.

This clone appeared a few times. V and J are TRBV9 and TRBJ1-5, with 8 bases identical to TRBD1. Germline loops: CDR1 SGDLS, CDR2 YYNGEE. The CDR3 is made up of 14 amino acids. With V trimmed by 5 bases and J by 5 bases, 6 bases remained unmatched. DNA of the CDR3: TGTGCCAGCAGTGCCGGGACAGGAGATCAGCCCCAGCATTTT. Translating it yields CASSAGTGDQPQHF.

The CDR3 DNA sequence: TGTGCCAGTAGCAGGGGGCAGTCTGGTCAGCCCCAGCATTTT. It yields the protein CASSRGQSGQPQHF. This sequence joins TRBV19 and TRBJ1-5; 8 positions match TRBD1. V lost 6 bases to trimming and J lost 6 bases; unmatched junction nucleotides: 7. The CDR3 is 14 amino acids. The V gene's germline CDR1 is LNHDA and CDR2 SQIVND (reference sequence).

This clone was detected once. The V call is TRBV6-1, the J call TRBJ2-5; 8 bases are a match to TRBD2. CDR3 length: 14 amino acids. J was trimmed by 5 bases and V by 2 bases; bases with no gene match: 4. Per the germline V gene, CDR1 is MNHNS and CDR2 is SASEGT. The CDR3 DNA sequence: TGTGCCAGCAGTGAACAAGCGGGAGTGGAGACCCAGTACTTC. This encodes CASSEQAGVETQYF.

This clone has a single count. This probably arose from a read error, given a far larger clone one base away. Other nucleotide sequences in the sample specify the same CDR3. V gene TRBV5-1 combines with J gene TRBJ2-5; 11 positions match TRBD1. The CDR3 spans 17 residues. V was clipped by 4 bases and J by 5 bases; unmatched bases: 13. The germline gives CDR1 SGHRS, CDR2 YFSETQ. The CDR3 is CASSPRPGTGGLETQYF. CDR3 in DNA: TGCGCCAGCAGCCCGCGTCCCGGGACAGGGGGTCTCGAGACCCAGTACTTC. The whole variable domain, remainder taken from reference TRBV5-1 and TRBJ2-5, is KAGVTQTPRYLIKTRGQQVTLSCSPISGHRSVSWYQQTPGQGLQFLFEYFSETQRNKGNFPGRFSGRQFSNSRSEMNVSTLELGDSALYLCASSPRPGTGGLETQYFGPGTRLLVL.

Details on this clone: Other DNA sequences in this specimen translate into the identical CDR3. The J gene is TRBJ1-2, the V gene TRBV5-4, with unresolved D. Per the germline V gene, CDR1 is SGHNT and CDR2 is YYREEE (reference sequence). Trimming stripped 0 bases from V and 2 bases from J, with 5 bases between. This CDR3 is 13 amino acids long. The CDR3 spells CASSLDTNYGYTF. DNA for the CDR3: TGTGCCAGCAGCTTGGACACAAACTATGGCTACACCTTC.

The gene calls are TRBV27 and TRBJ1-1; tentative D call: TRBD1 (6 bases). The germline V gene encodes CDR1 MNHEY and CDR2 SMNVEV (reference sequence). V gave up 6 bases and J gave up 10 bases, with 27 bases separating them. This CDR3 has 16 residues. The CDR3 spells CASSRWGTQGPFGAFF. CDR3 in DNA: TGTGCCAGCAGCCGCTGGGGCACGCAGGGGCCCTTTGGAGCTTTCTTT.

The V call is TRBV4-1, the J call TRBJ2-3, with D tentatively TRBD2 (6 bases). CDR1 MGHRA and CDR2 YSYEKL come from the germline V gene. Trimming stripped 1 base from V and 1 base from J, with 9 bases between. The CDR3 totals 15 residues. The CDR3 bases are TGCGCCAGCAGCCAAGGGTTAGCGGGCACAGATACGCAGTATTTT. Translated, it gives CASSQGLAGTDTQYF.

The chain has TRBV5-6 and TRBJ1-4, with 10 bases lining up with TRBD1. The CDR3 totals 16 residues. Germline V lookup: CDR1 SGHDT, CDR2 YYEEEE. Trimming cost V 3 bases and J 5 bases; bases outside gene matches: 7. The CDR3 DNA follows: TGTGCCAGCAGCTCCGTGCTGGGACAGGGGAATGAAAAACTGTTTTTT. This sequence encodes CASSSVLGQGNEKLFF. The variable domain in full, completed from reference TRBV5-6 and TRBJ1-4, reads DAGVTQSPTHLIKTRGQQVTLRCSPKSGHDTVSWYQQALGQGPQFIFQYYEEEERQRGNFPDRFSGHQFPNYSSELNVNALLLGDSALYLCASSSVLGQGNEKLFFGSGTQLSVL.